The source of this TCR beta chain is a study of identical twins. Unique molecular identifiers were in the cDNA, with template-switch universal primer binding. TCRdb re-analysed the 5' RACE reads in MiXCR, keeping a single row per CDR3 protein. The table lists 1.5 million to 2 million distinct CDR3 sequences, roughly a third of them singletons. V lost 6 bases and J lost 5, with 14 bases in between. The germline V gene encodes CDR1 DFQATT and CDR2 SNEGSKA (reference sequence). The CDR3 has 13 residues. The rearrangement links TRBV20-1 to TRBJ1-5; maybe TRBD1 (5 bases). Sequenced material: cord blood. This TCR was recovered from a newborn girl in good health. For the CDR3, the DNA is TGCAGTGCCCCGACGGCAGGGCATCAGCCCCAGCATTTT. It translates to CSAPTAGHQPQHF.